The entry below gives a single TCR beta chain sequence along with its context. This clone has at least ten counts. Its antigen remains undetermined. No clone much larger than this one lies a single base away; base qualities are absent. Collaborating institutions collected whole blood in K2EDTA tubes following their own protocols. For TCRbeta analysis, collaborators shipped samples as frozen whole blood, isolated PBMCs, or DNA extracted from either of those sample types. Per the germline V gene (reference sequence), LNHDA is the CDR1 and SQIVND is the CDR2. The junction carries 8 bases between V and J, which are trimmed by 4 bases and 2 bases respectively. The CDR3 runs 13 residues from the cysteine to the phenylalanine. Only the CDR3 part of the read is kept: 39 bases, read in frame from the first base. TCRbeta CDR3 regions were amplified from genomic DNA using the immunoSEQ Assay, a bias-controlled multiplex PCR. As for how the authors treated the data: Nucleated cell counts per sample were estimated from amplification of reference gene primers within the assay. Sequence reads were collapsed and filtered to measure the absolute abundance of every unique TCRbeta CDR3 rearrangement. For each sample, productive Simpson clonality was calculated as the square root of Simpson's diversity index over productive rearrangements. The source is immuneACCESS, and TCRdb retained only in-frame sequences with V and J called. Part of the clones is not carried over; for the studies checked, unresolved V genes explain less than half of this, and the remainder is unexplained. V and J calls and clone size follow that table, whereas D and trimming were derived from the DNA. The sample data list about 76,000 clones, and about four fifths of these were observed just once. Clones ranked in the top ten supply more than 15% of the sample.

The data were taken from a study of blood T cell repertoires in COVID-19 (dated by TCRdb to the early 2020s). Regarding the complete study: Samples from collaborators originated in the United States, Italy and Spain and spanned both the acute and convalescent phases of COVID-19. The prospective study material was composed of cDNA or gDNA derived from T cells, B-cell-depleted T cells, or PBMCs. Deeply sampled blood TCRbeta repertoires from subjects exposed to, actively infected with, or recovered from COVID-19 were included in the dataset. The repertoires were released in a freely available public database intended as a resource for research on the immune response to SARS-CoV-2. The samples were drawn from two sources: the first 160 participants of the ongoing ImmuneRACE study, and 1,200 or so subjects contributed by 6 global collaborators. The sample metadata nearly always contained a de-identified subject ID, COVID-19 status, age in years and sex. Where available, HLA class I and class II types were obtained from metadata supplied by the sample provider rather than from assay-based typing.

General study outcomes and caveats: Clinical and demographic metadata were provided uncurated, with the amount varying by source and participant.

This receptor was taken from a woman aged 55-70 years with acute or convalescent COVID-19. Source material: peripheral blood. The chain links TRBV19 with TRBJ1-1, with no confident D gene call. For the CDR3, the sequence is CASSTLTNTEAFF. At the DNA level, the sequence is TGTGCCAGTAGTACACTCACCAACACTGAAGCTTTCTTT. Here the CDR3 is joined to the reference TRBV19 and TRBJ1-1 genes, and the full variable domain is: DGGITQSPKYLFRKEGQNVTLSCEQNLNHDAMYWYRQDPGQGLRLIYYSQIVNDFQKGDIAEGYSVSREKKESFPLTVTSAQKNPTAFYLCASSTLTNTEAFFGQGTRLTVV.